The table lists the clone carrying this T cell receptor beta chain with a few counts. What it binds is not known. The record originates from a study of identical twins. Template switching supplied a universal primer site; unique molecular identifiers were carried on the cDNA. One entry per CDR3 protein, called by TCRdb with MiXCR from the 5' RACE reads. The repertoire includes 450,000 to 600,000 distinct CDR3 sequences, about 20% of them detected once, and around 0.5% sits in the top ten. Notes on the study in general: Memory repertoires showed no such pattern, whereas abundant cord blood beta clonotypes carried fewer insertions. Surplus twin overlap in beta out-of-frame sequences was less pronounced. Models predicted too little out-of-frame TCR alpha sharing in monozygotic twins.

Trimming cost V 1 base and J 7 bases, with 13 bases left between them. The CDR3 length is 14 residues. From germline, CDR1 is SGHVS and CDR2 FQNEAQ. These same records also appear under a second study, on yellow fever vaccine responses in identical twins.

The V and J genes are TRBV7-8 and TRBJ2-5; D may be TRBD2 (6 bases). This TCR derives from a woman aged 18-29 years in good health. The sequencing sample was made of CD4+ T cells sorted from blood. The CDR3 DNA reads as TGTGCCAGCAGCTTAGTACACGGGGGATGGACCCAGTACTTC. This codes for CASSLVHGGWTQYF.